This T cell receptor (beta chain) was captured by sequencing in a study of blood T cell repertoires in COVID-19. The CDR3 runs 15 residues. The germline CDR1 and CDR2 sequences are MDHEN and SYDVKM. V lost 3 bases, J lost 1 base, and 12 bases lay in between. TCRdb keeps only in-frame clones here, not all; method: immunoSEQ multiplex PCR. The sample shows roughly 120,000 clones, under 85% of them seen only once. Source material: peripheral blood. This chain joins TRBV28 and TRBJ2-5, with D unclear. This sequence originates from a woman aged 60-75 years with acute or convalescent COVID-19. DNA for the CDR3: TGTGCCAGCAGTTTCATTCAGAAGTTCCAAGAGACCCAGTACTTC. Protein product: CASSFIQKFQETQYF. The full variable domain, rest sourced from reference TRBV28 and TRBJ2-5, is DVKVTQSSRYLVKRTGEKVFLECVQDMDHENMFWYRQDPGLGLRLIYFSYDVKMKEKGDIPEGYSVSREKKERFSLILESASTNQTSMYLCASSFIQKFQETQYFGPGTRLLVL.